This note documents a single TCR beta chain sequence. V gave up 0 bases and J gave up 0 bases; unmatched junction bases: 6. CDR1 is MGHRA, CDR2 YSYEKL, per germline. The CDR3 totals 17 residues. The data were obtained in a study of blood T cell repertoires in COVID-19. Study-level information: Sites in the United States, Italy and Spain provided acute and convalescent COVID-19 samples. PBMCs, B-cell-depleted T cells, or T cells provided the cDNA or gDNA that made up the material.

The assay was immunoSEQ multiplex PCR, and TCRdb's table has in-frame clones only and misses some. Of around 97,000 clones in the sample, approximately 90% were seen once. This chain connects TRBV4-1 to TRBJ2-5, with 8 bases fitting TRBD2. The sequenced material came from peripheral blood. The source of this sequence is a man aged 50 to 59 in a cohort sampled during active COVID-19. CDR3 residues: CASSQERERGYQETQYF. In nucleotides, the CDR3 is TGCGCCAGCAGCCAAGAGCGGGAGCGGGGGTACCAAGAGACCCAGTACTTC.